The present T cell receptor beta chain was sequenced within a study of blood T cell repertoires in COVID-19. Study-wide background: Sample material is recorded as cDNA or gDNA derived from T cells, B-cell-depleted T cells, or PBMCs.

Trimming cost V 8 bases and J 0 bases, with 20 bases left between them. The CDR3 loop spans 17 amino acids. The germline V gene encodes CDR1 MDHEN and CDR2 SYDVKM. Study processing details: Cell counts per sample came from amplifying reference gene primers. Sequenced by immunoSEQ multiplex PCR; TCRdb stores in-frame clones only, minus some. The V and J calls and clone size are taken from that table; D and trimming were inferred from the DNA. In the table there are 95,000 to 110,000 clones, approximately 80% of which are singletons. The J gene is TRBJ1-5, the V gene TRBV28; TRBD1 might be the D (5 bases). The sequence came from a man between 60 and 75 years old with acute or convalescent COVID-19. The sequenced sample was peripheral blood. The DNA of the CDR3 is TGTGCCAGCGGACAAGACAGTCAGGTTTATAGCAATCAGCCCCAGCATTTT. This gives the protein CASGQDSQVYSNQPQHF.